Listed here are 19 T cell receptor beta chains from one sample, sequenced in a study of cytomegalovirus exposure and HLA in healthy donors. A multiplex PCR was run with 60 Vbeta primers and 13 Jbeta primers. The repertoire was sequenced with immunoSEQ multiplex PCR; TCRdb's copy has only in-frame clones and lacks some. Counted here are over 100,000 clones, 76% occurring once; the ten biggest clones make up under 2%. The sample consisted of PBMCs. The receptors were sampled from a female donor in good health and CMV-seropositive.

The J gene is TRBJ1-1, the V gene TRBV2; 8 bases align to TRBD1. V lost 6 bases, J lost 0 bases, and 15 bases stayed unmatched. The CDR3 contains 18 residues. Germline CDR1 reads SNHLY; CDR2 reads FYNNEI. CDR3 DNA: TGTGCCAGCAGGGATAGATTGGGGACAGGAGTTATGAACACTGAAGCTTTCTTT. It codes for CASRDRLGTGVMNTEAFF.

The chain links TRBV6-5 to TRBJ2-7; TRBD1 aligns across 9 bases. The V gene end was trimmed by 8 bases and the J gene end by 3 bases; junction bases not matched to a gene: 11. The CDR3 is made up of 15 amino acids. Per germline, CDR1 MNHEY and CDR2 SVGAGI. CDR3 residues: CASSETGGIHYEQYF. CDR3 nucleotides: TGTGCCAGCTCCGAGACAGGGGGGATCCACTACGAGCAGTACTTC.

The chain is built from TRBV7-3 and TRBJ1-2; 7 bases are shared with TRBD1. CDR1 and CDR2 (germline): SGHTA, FQGTGA. There are 18 residues in the CDR3. V dropped 1 base and J dropped 4; count of bases not matched to a gene: 15. CDR3 residues: CASSLIGGPGEVGYGYTF. The CDR3, as DNA: TGTGCCAGCAGCTTAATAGGGGGCCCGGGGGAGGTAGGCTATGGCTACACCTTC.

V gene TRBV27 combines with J gene TRBJ2-3; a possible D gene is TRBD2 (6 bases). V lost 2 bases and J lost 5, with 11 bases in between. The CDR3 spans 14 residues. Germline CDR1 and CDR2: MNHEY and SMNVEV (reference sequence). CDR3: CASSLRRGRDTQYF. DNA of the CDR3: TGTGCCAGCAGTTTACGGCGGGGCCGAGATACGCAGTATTTT.

This clone was observed a few times. The gene calls are TRBV30 and TRBJ2-5; D is possibly TRBD2 (5 bases). Germline V gene sequence: CDR1 GTSNPN, CDR2 SVGIG (reference sequence). Trimming took off 1 base at V and 1 base at J, with 13 bases between the two ends. The CDR3 extends over 15 amino acids. CDR3 sequence: CAWSGGPGSQETQYF. CDR3 nucleotide sequence: TGTGCCTGGAGTGGGGGTCCGGGATCCCAAGAGACCCAGTACTTC.

The chain employs TRBV18 and TRBJ1-1, with D unresolved. Germline V gene data show CDR1 as KGHSH and CDR2 as LQKENI. V gave up 1 base and J gave up 0 bases, with 6 bases separating them. This CDR3 contains 14 residues. The CDR3 protein is CASSPQAVNTEAFF. For the CDR3, the DNA is TGTGCCAGCTCACCACAAGCCGTGAACACTGAAGCTTTCTTT.

V is TRBV19 and J is TRBJ1-5; 10 bases match TRBD1. Looked up from germline, CDR1 is LNHDA and CDR2 is SQIVND (reference sequence). There are 16 residues in the CDR3. Trimming removed 5 bases from V and 6 bases from J; junction bases left unmatched: 10. The CDR3 protein is CASSSLDRGPSQPQHF. The DNA for the CDR3 is TGTGCCAGTAGTTCACTCGACAGGGGGCCTAGTCAGCCCCAGCATTTT.

The chain joins TRBV14 to TRBJ1-2; D is unresolved. The CDR3 has 14 residues. The germline CDR1 and CDR2 sequences are SGHDN and FVKESK. V was pared by 2 bases and J by 0 bases, with 7 bases between. This chain's CDR3 is CASSQQRANYGYTF. The DNA of the CDR3 is TGTGCCAGCAGCCAACAGAGGGCTAACTATGGCTACACCTTC. Full variable domain (missing parts from reference TRBV14 and TRBJ1-2): EAGVTQFPSHSVIEKGQTVTLRCDPISGHDNLYWYRRVMGKEIKFLLHFVKESKQDESGMPNNRFLAERTGGTYSTLKVQPAELEDSGVYFCASSQQRANYGYTFGSGTRLTVV.

V and J are TRBV7-2 and TRBJ1-1, with 7 bases identical to TRBD1. J lost 2 bases, V lost 5 bases, and 11 bases had no gene match. This CDR3 contains 16 residues. From germline, CDR1 is SGHTA and CDR2 FQGNSA. The CDR3 reads CASSPPGQPKNTEAFF. CDR3 sequence (DNA): TGTGCCAGCAGCCCCCCGGGACAGCCAAAAAACACTGAAGCTTTCTTT. Variable domain in full (rest from reference TRBV7-2 and TRBJ1-1): GAGVSQSPSNKVTEKGKDVELRCDPISGHTALYWYRQSLGQGLEFLIYFQGNSAPDKSGLPSDRFSAERTGGSVSTLTIQRTQQEDSAVYLCASSPPGQPKNTEAFFGQGTRLTVV.

The chain is built from TRBV6-5 and TRBJ2-1, with 11 bases aligning to TRBD2. V gave up 6 bases and J gave up 7 bases; unmatched junction bases: 8. The CDR3 length is 15 residues. Germline V gene lookup returns CDR1 MNHEY and CDR2 SVGAGI. CDR3 coding DNA: TGTGCCAGCAGCCCCGGGACTAGCGGAACAAATGAGCAGTTCTTC. Protein product: CASSPGTSGTNEQFF.

This chain links TRBV13 with TRBJ2-7; 7 bases fit TRBD1. The trim removed 4 bases at V and 2 bases at J, leaving 5 bases unmatched. The CDR3 has 14 residues. The V gene's germline CDR1 is PRHDT and CDR2 FYEKMQ (reference sequence). As DNA, the CDR3 is TGTGCCAGCAGCTCCGACAGGGTTCCCTACGAGCAGTACTTC. Protein: CASSSDRVPYEQYF.

This chain links TRBV6-5 with TRBJ2-3; TRBD1 is a possible D gene (5 bases). Germline V CDR1 and CDR2: MNHEY, SVGAGI. V was trimmed by 6 bases and J by 4 bases, leaving 14 bases between them. The CDR3 length is 14 residues. CDR3 amino acids: CASSPRQGADTQYF. The CDR3 nucleotides are TGTGCCAGCAGCCCCCGCCAGGGCGCAGATACGCAGTATTTT.

This clone occurred once. The chain joins TRBV19 to TRBJ1-6; D is unresolved. Per the germline V gene, CDR1 is LNHDA and CDR2 is SQIVND (reference sequence). The V end lost 0 bases, the J end lost 7 bases, and 10 bases lay between the germline ends. There are 15 residues in the CDR3. Here the CDR3 reads CASSIEAELNSPLHF. The CDR3 nucleotides read TGTGCCAGTAGTATAGAGGCAGAATTGAATTCACCCCTCCACTTT. The variable domain in full, with the rest retrieved from reference TRBV19 and TRBJ1-6, is DGGITQSPKYLFRKEGQNVTLSCEQNLNHDAMYWYRQDPGQGLRLIYYSQIVNDFQKGDIAEGYSVSREKKESFPLTVTSAQKNPTAFYLCASSIEAELNSPLHFGNGTRLTVT.

DNA for the CDR3: TGTGCCAGTCTTACAAGGACAGGGAGTGCTGGAAACACCATATATTTT. Its translation is CASLTRTGSAGNTIYF. The chain joins TRBV28 to TRBJ1-3, with 8 bases matching TRBD1. The CDR3 is 16 residues long. The V and J ends lost 9 bases and 2 bases, in that order; junction bases with no gene match: 12. Germline CDR1 reads MDHEN; CDR2 reads SYDVKM.

The rearrangement links TRBV5-4 to TRBJ2-7; 8 nucleotides match TRBD1. Germline CDR1 reads SGHNT; CDR2 reads YYREEE (reference sequence). J gave up 3 bases and V 1 base, and 6 bases lay outside the gene matches. This CDR3 has 15 residues. CDR3 protein: CASSLSQGQGYEQYF. The CDR3 coding sequence is TGTGCCAGCAGCTTGTCTCAAGGACAGGGCTACGAGCAGTACTTC.

V and J are TRBV9 and TRBJ1-2, with 9 positions matching TRBD1. This CDR3 has 17 residues. Germline V CDR1 and CDR2: SGDLS, YYNGEE. With V trimmed by 0 bases and J by 8 bases, 14 bases remained unmatched. The chain's CDR3 is CASSVEGQGDFFGGYTF. The CDR3 region has the DNA TGTGCCAGCAGCGTAGAGGGACAGGGTGATTTCTTTGGAGGCTACACCTTC.

V usage is TRBV18 and J usage is TRBJ2-1, with D unclear. This CDR3 has 16 residues. With 1 base removed from V and 6 bases from J, the gap between germline ends came to 16 bases. CDR1 and CDR2 from the germline V gene are KGHSH and LQKENI. DNA for the CDR3: TGTGCCAGCTCACCACTGTATGTTAGTTCGGGCAATGAGCAGTTCTTC. It yields the protein CASSPLYVSSGNEQFF.

This clone appeared once. V is TRBV29-1 and J is TRBJ2-3; 9 bases agree with TRBD2. The CDR3 contains 14 residues. Germline CDR1 reads SQVTM; CDR2 reads ANQGSEA. J was trimmed by 1 base and V by 4 bases; bases with no gene match: 3. The CDR3 DNA is TGCAGCGTTGTGGGCGGGGGGGGCACAGATACGCAGTATTTT. This gives the protein CSVVGGGGTDTQYF.

The V gene is TRBV7-3, the J gene TRBJ2-1, with D perhaps matching TRBD1 (5 bases). Germline-derived CDR1 and CDR2 are SGHTA and FQGTGA. The ends were cut back, 5 bases at V and 5 bases at J, with 16 bases in the middle. This CDR3 contains 15 residues. The CDR3 protein is CASSPNQGFNNEQFF. In DNA, the CDR3 is TGTGCCAGCAGCCCCAATCAGGGTTTTAACAATGAGCAGTTCTTC. The whole variable domain, remainder taken from reference TRBV7-3 and TRBJ2-1, is GAGVSQTPSNKVTEKGKYVELRCDPISGHTALYWYRQSLGQGPEFLIYFQGTGAADDSGLPNDRFFAVRPEGSVSTLKIQRTERGDSAVYLCASSPNQGFNNEQFFGPGTRLTVL.